The clone carrying this T cell receptor (beta chain) was seen a handful of times. No antigen is known for it. Noted time point: patch test 3, about 24 weeks after DPC sensitization. Treatment in this sample: therapeutic diphenylcyclopropenone sensitization with weekly scalp DPC. Prior to each patch test being applied, blood was drawn. One entry per CDR3 protein, called by TCRdb with MiXCR from the RACE reads. Found here are 150,000 to 200,000 distinct CDR3 sequences, roughly a quarter of them singletons; the top ten hold 2% to 2.5%. The entry originates in a study of human T cells and chemical hapten exposure. Study-wide points: Healthy individuals' immune responses may differ from those of donors, who had alopecia.

The source was whole blood, collected in connection with sensitization to the hapten diphenylcyclopropenone (DPC). This receptor was taken from a woman aged 40 to 50 with alopecia areata. Some clones in this sample may be carry-over from other donors' samples.

Written as DNA, the CDR3 is TGTGCCAGCAGTTCTCGGACTAGCGGCATGTACGAGCAGTACTTC. Its translation is CASSSRTSGMYEQYF. The chain uses TRBV12-3 or TRBV12-4 and TRBJ2-7, with 10 nucleotides matching TRBD2. This CDR3 spans 15 amino acids. V lost 4 bases, J lost 4 bases, and 7 bases stayed unmatched.